The clone carrying this TCR beta chain was recorded at least ten times. The data were obtained in a study of T cells in Graves' hyperthyroidism and ophthalmopathy. V was clipped by 9 bases and J by 6 bases; unmatched bases: 7. Germline V gene sequence: CDR1 SNHLY, CDR2 FYNNEI. This CDR3 is built from 14 residues. There were TCR beta CDR3 regions amplified from RNA transcripts. During a first-round RT-PCR of the TCR CDR3, the HTBI primer set was used. One entry per CDR3 protein, called by TCRdb with MiXCR from the multiplex PCR reads. Among around 300,000 distinct CDR3 sequences listed, 10% to 15% were seen once.

The sequenced sample was blood. The clonotype was recovered from a woman aged 25 to 39 with Graves' hyperthyroidism that later progressed to Graves' ophthalmopathy. The chain uses TRBV2 and TRBJ2-3; 12 bases match TRBD2. The CDR3 DNA follows: TGTGCCAGTGGACTAGCGGGACCTGTGGATACGCAGTATTTT. As protein: CASGLAGPVDTQYF.